A single T cell receptor (beta chain) is shown here with its context. TCRdb called the RT-PCR reads again in MiXCR, with one record for every CDR3 protein. The data show hundreds of thousands of distinct CDR3 sequences, 13% to 15% seen once. CDR3 length: 17 residues. V trimming: 3 bases; J trimming: 6 bases; junction bases outside the gene matches: 13. Per germline, CDR1 DFQATT and CDR2 SNEGSKA (reference sequence). The source is a female donor in good health, serving as a healthy control. The sequencing sample was made of memory CD4+ T cells from blood. The chain is built from TRBV20-1 and TRBJ1-4, with TRBD1 identical over 10 bases. As DNA, the CDR3 is TGCAGTGCTAGGGCCGTGAGACAGGGGGCGACAGATGAAAAACTGTTTTTT. Its protein is CSARAVRQGATDEKLFF.